This is a list of T cell receptor beta chains from one sample in a study of T cell responses to AZD1222 COVID-19 vaccine. Generated by immunoSEQ multiplex PCR, the TCRdb table keeps only in-frame clones and is missing some. The sample records 95,000 to 150,000 clones, over 85% being singletons. Sequenced here: peripheral blood, sampled on day 0 of AZD1222 vaccination. The receptors come from an adult in good health. The CDR3 runs from the conserved cysteine through the conserved F or W. The order of the fields is V gene, CDR3 length, J gene, D gene, clone size, CDR3 DNA, CDR3 protein. D genes are given only for firm matches. Size is omitted from some rows. Given values are once, few, many or a class for expanded clones.

V: TRBV5-3; length: 15; J: TRBJ1-1; D: .; size: .; DNA: TGTGCCAGAAGCTTTGGGCCCCGATTGAACACTGAAGCTTTCTTT; CDR3: CARSFGPRLNTEAFF
V: TRBV7-9; length: 16; J: TRBJ2-2; D: .; size: .; DNA: TGTGCCAGCAGCTTAGAGGGTCAGATTAACACCGGGGAGCTGTTTTTT; CDR3: CASSLEGQINTGELFF
V: TRBV7-2; length: 14; J: TRBJ2-5; D: .; size: .; DNA: TGTGCCAGCAGCTTAAGGATAGGTCAAGAGACCCAGTACTTC; CDR3: CASSLRIGQETQYF
V: TRBV18; length: 15; J: TRBJ1-2; D: TRBD1; size: .; DNA: TGTGCCAGCTCATCCGGGACAGGACTTAACTATGGCTACACCTTC; CDR3: CASSSGTGLNYGYTF
V: TRBV18; length: 15; J: TRBJ1-4; D: .; size: .; DNA: TGTGCCAGCTCACCCCAGGGGACGCGGAGTGAAAAACTGTTTTTT; CDR3: CASSPQGTRSEKLFF
V: TRBV19; length: 13; J: TRBJ1-2; D: .; size: .; DNA: TGTGCCAGTAGTATTCAGGGCTACTATGGCTACACCTTC; CDR3: CASSIQGYYGYTF
V: TRBV7-3; length: 14; J: TRBJ1-2; D: TRBD1; size: .; DNA: TGTGCCAGCAGGGACCCGGGGACAGGGGGTGGCTACACCTTC; CDR3: CASRDPGTGGGYTF
V: TRBV7-9; length: 15; J: TRBJ2-4; D: .; size: .; DNA: TGTGCCAGCAGCTCGGACAGTCTAGCCAAAAACATTCAGTACTTC; CDR3: CASSSDSLAKNIQYF
V: TRBV18; length: 15; J: TRBJ2-7; D: TRBD1; size: once; DNA: TGTGCCAGCTCACCACCAGGGGGCCGCTCCTACGAGCAGTACTTC; CDR3: CASSPPGGRSYEQYF
V: TRBV18; length: 15; J: TRBJ1-4; D: .; size: once; DNA: TGTGCCAGCTCACTCCGGACACCGCCCAGAGAAAAACTGTTTTTT; CDR3: CASSLRTPPREKLFF
V: TRBV30; length: 13; J: TRBJ1-5; D: .; size: once; DNA: TGTGCCTGGAGTAGGGGTCTAAATCAGCCCCAGCATTTT; CDR3: CAWSRGLNQPQHF
V: TRBV19; length: 17; J: TRBJ2-1; D: TRBD2; size: .; DNA: TGTGCCAGTAGTAGAAGGACCGGGAGGTGGTCCTACAATGAGCAGTTCTTC; CDR3: CASSRRTGRWSYNEQFF
V: TRBV9; length: 15; J: TRBJ1-2; D: .; size: .; DNA: TGTGCCAGCAGCCCCTCCGCCCGGGACGGCTATGGCTACACCTTC; CDR3: CASSPSARDGYGYTF
V: TRBV5-5; length: 15; J: TRBJ2-2; D: TRBD1; size: .; DNA: TGTGCCAGCAGCGGGGACAGGTCGAACACCGGGGAGCTGTTTTTT; CDR3: CASSGDRSNTGELFF
V: TRBV7-2; length: 15; J: TRBJ1-5; D: .; size: few; DNA: TGTGCCAGCAGCTTAGGAGGGCGAGACAATCAGCCCCAGCATTTT; CDR3: CASSLGGRDNQPQHF
V: TRBV7-9; length: 15; J: TRBJ1-6; D: .; size: once; DNA: TGTGCCAGCAGCTTAGTAGGAGACTATAATTCACCCCTCCACTTT; CDR3: CASSLVGDYNSPLHF
V: TRBV18; length: 14; J: TRBJ1-1; D: TRBD1; size: .; DNA: TGTGCCAGCTCACCAAACAGGGGTGGGACTGAAGCTTTCTTT; CDR3: CASSPNRGGTEAFF
V: TRBV29-1; length: 12; J: TRBJ1-2; D: .; size: .; DNA: TGCAGCGTTGGTGGGGGCGGCTATGGCTACACCTTC; CDR3: CSVGGGGYGYTF
V: TRBV7-9; length: 12; J: TRBJ1-1; D: .; size: .; DNA: TGTGCCAGCAGCTCAGTTTCTGGGGCGGCTTTCTTT; CDR3: CASSSVSGAAFF
V: TRBV28; length: 14; J: TRBJ2-7; D: TRBD1; size: .; DNA: TGTGCCAGCAGAACAGACAGGGGGCTCTACGAGCAGTACTTC; CDR3: CASRTDRGLYEQYF
V: TRBV20-1; length: 15; J: TRBJ1-5; D: .; size: .; DNA: TGCAGTGCTAGTTGGGGGGCTAATAGCAATCAGCCCCAGCATTTT; CDR3: CSASWGANSNQPQHF
V: TRBV18; length: 15; J: TRBJ1-2; D: TRBD1; size: .; DNA: TGTGCCAGCTCACCCCGGGACAGGGGGCCCTATGGCTACACCTTC; CDR3: CASSPRDRGPYGYTF
V: TRBV5-8; length: 17; J: TRBJ1-5; D: TRBD1; size: .; DNA: TGTGCCAGCAGCTTGGCGTCAGGGGGCGTCTCCAATCAGCCCCAGCATTTT; CDR3: CASSLASGGVSNQPQHF
V: TRBV19; length: 14; J: TRBJ2-1; D: TRBD1; size: .; DNA: TGTGCCAGTAGTACAAGGACAGGGTACAATGAGCAGTTCTTC; CDR3: CASSTRTGYNEQFF
V: TRBV7-3; length: 15; J: TRBJ1-5; D: TRBD1; size: .; DNA: TGTGCCAGCAGCTTATACGGGACAGGCAATCAGCCCCAGCATTTT; CDR3: CASSLYGTGNQPQHF
V: TRBV7-3; length: 13; J: TRBJ2-7; D: TRBD1; size: .; DNA: TGTGCCAGCAGTGAGGACAGGTTCCACGAGCAGTACTTC; CDR3: CASSEDRFHEQYF
V: TRBV15; length: 15; J: TRBJ1-4; D: .; size: .; DNA: TGTGCCACCAGCAGAGATTTAGGGGCCAATGAAAAACTGTTTTTT; CDR3: CATSRDLGANEKLFF
V: TRBV9; length: 16; J: TRBJ2-5; D: .; size: .; DNA: TGTGCCAGCAGCGCGACAGAGGGACTGACCCAAGAGACCCAGTACTTC; CDR3: CASSATEGLTQETQYF
V: TRBV7-8; length: 16; J: TRBJ2-1; D: .; size: few; DNA: TGTGCCAGCAGCTTGGGTGGGGGGGCCTCCTACAATGAGCAGTTCTTC; CDR3: CASSLGGGASYNEQFF
V: TRBV7-3; length: 17; J: TRBJ2-1; D: TRBD2; size: .; DNA: TGTGCCAGCAGCTTAACGTCCCGCGGGAGTGCCCACAATGAGCAGTTCTTC; CDR3: CASSLTSRGSAHNEQFF
V: TRBV5-4; length: 14; J: TRBJ2-1; D: TRBD2; size: .; DNA: TGTGCCAGCAGCTGGGGACTAGTGTCGAATGAGCAGTTCTTC; CDR3: CASSWGLVSNEQFF
V: TRBV5-6; length: 12; J: TRBJ1-1; D: .; size: .; DNA: TGTGCCAGCAGCGCGGGGACGGTTGAAGCTTTCTTT; CDR3: CASSAGTVEAFF
V: TRBV21-1; length: 20; J: TRBJ1-6; D: .; size: .; DNA: TGTGCCAGCAGAAAGGGTCCCCAGGGGTTCATTACAACCTATAATTCACCCCTCCACTTT; CDR3: CASRKGPQGFITTYNSPLHF
V: TRBV2; length: 15; J: TRBJ2-7; D: TRBD1; size: once; DNA: TGTGCCAGCAGGCCTCCGTGGACAGGGGTCGACGAGCAGTACTTC; CDR3: CASRPPWTGVDEQYF
V: TRBV3-1/TRBV3-2; length: 17; J: TRBJ2-7; D: TRBD1; size: .; DNA: TGTGCCAGCAGCCAACTAATAGGACAGGGGTCGTCCTACGAGCAGTACTTC; CDR3: CASSQLIGQGSSYEQYF
V: TRBV2; length: 15; J: TRBJ1-3; D: .; size: .; DNA: TGTGCCAGCACCCGGGACACCTCCTCTGGAAACACCATATATTTT; CDR3: CASTRDTSSGNTIYF
V: TRBV7-9; length: 15; J: TRBJ1-1; D: .; size: .; DNA: TGTGCCAGCAGCTTAGCAGGGATCCGTAGCACTGAAGCTTTCTTT; CDR3: CASSLAGIRSTEAFF
V: TRBV7-3; length: 14; J: TRBJ1-1; D: TRBD1; size: .; DNA: TGTGCCAGCAGCTTCGGACAGGGAAACACTGAAGCTTTCTTT; CDR3: CASSFGQGNTEAFF
V: TRBV27; length: 14; J: TRBJ2-7; D: .; size: .; DNA: TGTGCCAGCAGTTTATCCCCTAGGTCGCGGGAGCAGTACTTC; CDR3: CASSLSPRSREQYF